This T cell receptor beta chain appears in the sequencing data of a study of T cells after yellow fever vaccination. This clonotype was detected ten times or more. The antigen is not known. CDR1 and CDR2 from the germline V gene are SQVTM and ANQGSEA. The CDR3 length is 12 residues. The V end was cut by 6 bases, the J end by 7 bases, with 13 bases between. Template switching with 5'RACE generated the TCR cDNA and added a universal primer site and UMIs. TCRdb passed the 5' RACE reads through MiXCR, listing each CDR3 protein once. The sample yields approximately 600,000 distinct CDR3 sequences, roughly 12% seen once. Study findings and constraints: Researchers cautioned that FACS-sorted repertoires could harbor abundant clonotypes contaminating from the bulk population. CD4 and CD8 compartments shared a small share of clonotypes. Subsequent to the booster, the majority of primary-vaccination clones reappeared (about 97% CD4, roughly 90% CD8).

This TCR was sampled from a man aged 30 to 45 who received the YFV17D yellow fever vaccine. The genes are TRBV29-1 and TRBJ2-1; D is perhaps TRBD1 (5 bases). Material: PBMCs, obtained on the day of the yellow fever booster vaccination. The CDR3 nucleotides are TGCAGCGTCGCCCCAGGGTTGAATGAGCAGTTCTTC. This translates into CSVAPGLNEQFF.